This entry is about one TCR beta chain. Its antigen is currently unknown. The ends lost 4 bases at V and 7 bases at J; junction bases unmatched: 3. Per germline, CDR1 SGHDT and CDR2 YYEEEE. There are 13 residues in the CDR3. The protocol was immunoSEQ multiplex PCR, while the TCRdb copy is restricted to in-frame clones and leaves out a portion. The repertoire includes millions of clones, roughly 92% of them detected once, and 0.11% to 0.15% sits in the top ten. Division of CD4+ cells produced a CD45RA+ naive subset and a CD45RA-negative memory subset. The sample comes from a study of shared clonotypes between healthy human individuals. Study-level information: The study enrolled a couple of women and a few men aged 18 to 49. Three plates each covered CD4 naive and memory; CD8 naive two, CD8 memory one.

Study outcomes and limitations: Of the naive CD4 clonotypes, roughly 5.5% were shared across a few donors.

The V and J genes are TRBV5-6 and TRBJ2-2; the match to TRBD1 covers 8 bases. The sample taken for sequencing was naive CD4+ T cells sorted from blood. Noted subset: CD45RA+ positively selected. The TCR comes from a man between 18 and 29 years old in good health. The CDR3: CASSAGGHGELFF. The CDR3 DNA reads TGTGCCAGCAGCGCAGGGGGCCACGGGGAGCTGTTTTTT.